The clone carrying this TCR beta chain has only a few counts. What it binds is not known. Sorted populations were all over 98% pure. Isolated RNA was reverse transcribed in full, so expressed TCRB transcripts were sequenced. Here immunoSEQ multiplex PCR was the method, and the copy in TCRdb shows in-frame clones only, minus some. This table holds about 740,000 clones, around an eighth found once. This sample is drawn from a study of beta chain features in type 1 diabetes. Study results and limitations: In every one of the four CD4+ subsets, TCRB CDR3s were moderately but significantly shorter in Type 1 diabetes patients.

The ends were cut back, 5 bases at V and 6 bases at J, with 10 bases in the middle. The germline CDR1 and CDR2 sequences are MDHEN and SYDVKM. This CDR3 region has 12 residues. This chain connects TRBV28 to TRBJ2-5, with D possibly called TRBD1 or TRBD2 (5 bases each). The sequencing sample was made of naive CD4+ T cells from blood. This sequence originates from a man younger than 30 with type 1 diabetes. Here the CDR3 reads CASSGGRKTQYF. CDR3 coding DNA: TGTGCCAGCAGTGGGGGTAGGAAGACCCAGTACTTC.